These T cell receptor beta chains were read from a single sample in a study of blood T cell repertoires in COVID-19. Data came from immunoSEQ multiplex PCR; TCRdb stores just in-frame clones and leaves some out. The data hold tens of thousands of clones, with 87% observed a single time. The specimen sequenced was peripheral blood. The receptors were sampled from a woman aged 55-75 years with COVID-19, enrolled during active disease. Each CDR3 is given with its conserved first and last residue. The order of the fields is clone size, D gene, V gene, J gene, CDR3 protein, CDR3 DNA. A D gene is named only where the DNA matches it firmly. Expanded clones are given a class, and other clones once, few, many or no size at all.

>-|-|TRBV7-2|TRBJ2-1
CASSLDISSYNEQFF
TGTGCCAGCAGCTTAGATATTAGTTCCTACAATGAGCAGTTCTTC
>-|TRBD1|TRBV4-1|TRBJ2-5
CASSPGPQTGKVETQYF
TGCGCCAGCAGCCCAGGGCCCCAGACAGGGAAGGTGGAGACCCAGTACTTC
>-|-|TRBV6-4|TRBJ2-3
CASSDSGGTDTQYF
TGTGCCAGCAGTGACTCTGGGGGGACAGATACGCAGTATTTT
>-|TRBD1|TRBV5-8|TRBJ1-2
CASSGSRTGDTLYTF
TGTGCCAGCAGCGGTTCCCGGACAGGGGACACCCTCTACACCTTC
>-|TRBD2|TRBV18|TRBJ2-3
CASSPPLGLAGGSEADTQYF
TGTGCCAGCTCACCCCCCCTAGGACTAGCGGGGGGAAGTGAGGCAGATACGCAGTATTTT
>-|TRBD1|TRBV5-6|TRBJ1-1
CASSLATGERVNTEAFF
TGTGCCAGCAGCTTGGCGACAGGGGAGAGGGTTAACACTGAAGCTTTCTTT
>-|TRBD1|TRBV4-2|TRBJ1-2
CASSHTGGAEGYTF
TGTGCCAGCAGCCATACAGGGGGCGCGGAGGGCTACACCTTC
>-|TRBD1|TRBV3-1/TRBV3-2|TRBJ1-2
CASSQDDRAGAYGYTF
TGTGCCAGCAGCCAGGATGACAGGGCCGGGGCTTATGGCTACACCTTC
>-|-|TRBV9|TRBJ2-1
CASSFRSYNEQFF
TGTGCCAGCAGCTTCCGCTCCTACAATGAGCAGTTCTTC
>-|-|TRBV6-6|TRBJ2-3
CASSSPGTSTDTQYF
TGTGCCAGCAGTTCCCCCGGGACTAGCACAGATACGCAGTATTTT
>-|TRBD1|TRBV18|TRBJ1-1
CASSPLVGQGVNEAFF
TGTGCCAGCTCACCACTTGTGGGACAGGGAGTTAATGAAGCTTTCTTT
>-|TRBD1|TRBV5-1|TRBJ2-7
CASSWGTGTFEQYF
TGCGCCAGCAGCTGGGGGACAGGGACGTTTGAGCAGTACTTC
>-|-|TRBV19|TRBJ1-4
CASSITGTSEKLFF
TGTGCCAGTAGTATAACCGGGACAAGTGAAAAACTGTTTTTT
>-|-|TRBV24-1|TRBJ2-2
CATEKTETGELFF
TGTGCCACCGAAAAGACAGAAACCGGGGAGCTGTTTTTT
>-|TRBD2|TRBV6-5|TRBJ2-1
CASSYSRWGGRDEQFF
TGTGCCAGCAGTTACTCGAGGTGGGGAGGGCGGGATGAGCAGTTCTTC
>-|TRBD2|TRBV9|TRBJ2-3
CASNLLAPDTQYF
TGTGCCAGCAACTTACTAGCGCCAGATACGCAGTATTTT
>-|TRBD1|TRBV7-2|TRBJ2-3
CASSLGGTGTAHTQYF
TGTGCCAGCAGCTTAGGGGGGACAGGGACGGCCCATACGCAGTATTTT
>once|TRBD1|TRBV2|TRBJ2-1
CAKRTGGVDEQFF
TGTGCCAAGCGGACAGGGGGCGTCGATGAGCAGTTCTTC
>few|-|TRBV6-5|TRBJ1-4
CASSYQVHNEKLFF
TGTGCCAGCAGTTACCAGGTCCATAATGAAAAACTGTTTTTT
>-|TRBD1|TRBV5-1|TRBJ1-1
CATSLSDRGPAFF
TGCGCCACCTCACTGTCGGACAGGGGGCCAGCTTTCTTT
>once|-|TRBV29-1|TRBJ1-2
CSVLPGDYGYTF
TGCAGCGTGCTTCCAGGGGACTATGGCTACACCTTC
>-|-|TRBV4-3|TRBJ2-1
CASSQVWDSTYNEQFF
TGCGCCAGCAGCCAAGTTTGGGACTCAACCTACAATGAGCAGTTCTTC
>-|-|TRBV6-5|TRBJ1-3
CASSYFVSGNTIYF
TGTGCCAGCAGTTATTTCGTCTCTGGAAACACCATATATTTT
>-|-|TRBV6-5|TRBJ1-3
CASSYSWASGNTIYF
TGTGCCAGCAGTTACTCTTGGGCTTCTGGAAACACCATATATTTT
>-|-|TRBV7-9|TRBJ2-7
CASSPRYEQYF
TGTGCCAGCAGCCCCCGCTACGAGCAGTACTTC
>once|-|TRBV5-1|TRBJ2-1
CASSPPQTGNSYNEQFF
TGCGCCAGCAGCCCACCCCAGACAGGCAACTCCTACAATGAGCAGTTCTTC
>-|TRBD1|TRBV6-5|TRBJ1-2
CASSLTGAVYGYTF
TGTGCCAGCAGCCTGACAGGGGCTGTGTATGGCTACACCTTC
>-|-|TRBV2|TRBJ2-2
CASSVRGNTGELFF
TGTGCCAGCAGTGTGCGGGGGAACACCGGGGAGCTGTTTTTT
>-|TRBD1|TRBV18|TRBJ2-7
CASSPNRGPDEQYF
TGTGCCAGCTCACCGAACAGGGGTCCTGACGAGCAGTACTTC
>once|-|TRBV3-1/TRBV3-2|TRBJ2-7
CASSQDLGASSYEQYF
TGTGCCAGCAGCCAAGATCTCGGAGCTAGCTCCTACGAGCAGTACTTC
>-|TRBD2|TRBV19|TRBJ2-3
CASSTISGGSTDTQYF
TGTGCCAGTAGTACCATTAGCGGGGGAAGCACAGATACGCAGTATTTT